The 4 T cell receptor beta chains reported below all come from one sample, sequenced in a study of OX40 agonist ivuxolimab in advanced cancers. This table comes from immunoSEQ multiplex PCR, and its TCRdb copy is limited to in-frame clones, with some not included. This table holds 90,000 to 100,000 clones, about 88% found once. The input for sequencing was CD4+ or CD8+ T cells sorted from blood, taken in a trial of the OX40 agonist ivuxolimab. The source is an adult with an advanced solid tumor such as melanoma, head and neck, liver or kidney cancer.

This clone was found once. V gene TRBV11-2 combines with J gene TRBJ2-7; 7 nucleotides align to TRBD2. After removal of 5 bases from V and 3 bases from J, the junction contained 13 bases not matched to a gene. CDR1 SGHAT and CDR2 FQNNGV come from the germline V gene. There are 16 residues in the CDR3. Written as DNA, the CDR3 is TGTGCCAGCAGCGTACCGGGACTAAGTCTAAGCTACGAGCAGTACTTC. Translation: CASSVPGLSLSYEQYF.

This clone came up a few times. The V call is TRBV28, the J call TRBJ1-2; 9 bases agree with TRBD1. V shed 11 bases and J 8 bases; nucleotides not matched to a gene: 12. Germline V gene sequence: CDR1 MDHEN, CDR2 SYDVKM. The CDR3 loop spans 13 amino acids. CDR3 sequence: CAGRTGEEGGYTF. CDR3 DNA sequence: TGTGCCGGCCGGACAGGGGAAGAGGGAGGCTACACCTTC.

This clone was seen just once. J is TRBJ2-5 and V is TRBV5-4; maybe TRBD1 (7 bases). Germline CDR1 reads SGHNT; CDR2 reads YYREEE (reference sequence). Trimming removed 5 bases from V and 5 bases from J, with 13 bases in between. This CDR3 contains 13 residues. The CDR3 reads CASRPQGGETQYF. The DNA for the CDR3 is TGTGCCAGCAGACCCCAGGGGGGCGAGACCCAGTACTTC.

With regard to this clone: This CDR3 is also generated by other DNA sequences in the sample. The gene calls are TRBV5-1 and TRBJ2-1, with a possible D match to TRBD2 (6 bases). Germline values: CDR1 SGHRS, CDR2 YFSETQ. The CDR3 loop spans 15 amino acids. V was clipped by 4 bases and J by 0 bases, with 11 bases between them. CDR3 in DNA: TGCGCCAGCAGCCTTGTAGCGGACTCCTACAATGAGCAGTTCTTC. The encoded protein is CASSLVADSYNEQFF.